The 19 T cell receptor beta chains reported below all come from one sample, sequenced in a study of cytomegalovirus exposure and HLA in healthy donors. PCR was performed using 60 Vbeta and 13 Jbeta primers. The table came from immunoSEQ multiplex PCR; TCRdb's copy has only in-frame clones and leaves some out. This table holds some 120,000 clones. Specimen: PBMCs. These receptors came from a man aged 40-49 years in good health and CMV-seronegative.

CDR3 coding DNA: TGTGCCAGCAGCCTCCGGTACCAAGAGACCCAGTACTTC. It codes for CASSLRYQETQYF. The chain recombines TRBV13 with TRBJ2-5; unclear D gene. The CDR3 extends over 13 amino acids. V gave up 5 bases and J gave up 0 bases, with 7 bases separating them. Germline CDR1 reads PRHDT; CDR2 reads FYEKMQ (reference sequence).

The rearrangement links TRBV19 to TRBJ2-7; perhaps TRBD2 as D (6 bases). V was clipped by 5 bases and J by 3 bases, with 14 bases between them. Per the germline V gene, CDR1 is LNHDA and CDR2 is SQIVND (reference sequence). This CDR3 has 14 amino acids. In DNA form, the CDR3 reads TGTGCCAGTAGTCCCCGACTAGGGAACTACGAGCAGTACTTC. This gives the protein CASSPRLGNYEQYF.

The CDR3 protein is CASSILDRANTEAFF. The CDR3 DNA follows: TGTGCCAGTAGTATTTTGGACAGGGCGAACACTGAAGCTTTCTTT. The chain is built from TRBV19 and TRBJ1-1; TRBD1 aligns across 8 bases. The CDR3 runs to 15 residues. Germline V gene sequence: CDR1 LNHDA, CDR2 SQIVND (reference sequence). V trimming: 3 bases; J trimming: 1 base; junction bases outside the gene matches: 4. Variable domain in full (rest from reference TRBV19 and TRBJ1-1): DGGITQSPKYLFRKEGQNVTLSCEQNLNHDAMYWYRQDPGQGLRLIYYSQIVNDFQKGDIAEGYSVSREKKESFPLTVTSAQKNPTAFYLCASSILDRANTEAFFGQGTRLTVV.

This chain joins TRBV5-1 and TRBJ2-3; tentative D call: TRBD2 (6 bases). CDR3 length: 15 residues. Germline CDR1 and CDR2: SGHRS and YFSETQ. Trimming pared 4 bases from V and 1 base from J, leaving 13 bases between. The CDR3 reads CASSHRGGGTDTQYF. The CDR3 nucleotides read TGCGCCAGCAGCCACCGGGGAGGAGGCACAGATACGCAGTATTTT.

J is TRBJ1-2 and V is TRBV29-1, with 7 positions matching TRBD1. The CDR3 has 13 residues. Germline trimming cut 5 bases from V and 5 bases from J; bases unmatched to any gene: 8. Germline loops: CDR1 SQVTM, CDR2 ANQGSEA. The CDR3 DNA reads TGCAGCGTTACTTCGGACAGGCTTTATGGCTACACCTTC. Translation gives CSVTSDRLYGYTF.

This chain connects TRBV5-1 to TRBJ2-1, with TRBD2 matching 8 bases. V shed 8 bases and J 8 bases; nucleotides not matched to a gene: 15. This CDR3 contains 15 residues. Germline assignment: CDR1 SGHRS and CDR2 YFSETQ. The CDR3 spells CASFDVSGSIDEQFF. The CDR3, as DNA: TGCGCCAGTTTCGATGTGAGCGGGAGCATCGATGAGCAGTTCTTC.

The chain uses TRBV7-2 and TRBJ2-5; 7 bases agree with TRBD2. CDR3 size: 14 residues. With V trimmed by 2 bases and J by 7 bases, 7 bases remained unmatched. In germline, CDR1 is SGHTA, CDR2 FQGNSA. CDR3 coding DNA: TGTGCCAGCAGCTTACTAGCGGAGGGAGGGACCCAGTACTTC. This encodes CASSLLAEGGTQYF.

The chain couples TRBV6-5 to TRBJ2-1; the match to TRBD2 covers 7 bases. V dropped 4 bases and J dropped 4; count of bases not matched to a gene: 10. There are 16 residues in the CDR3. Germline CDR1 is MNHEY and CDR2 is SVGAGI. CDR3 amino acids: CASSFGGGPGYNEQFF. For the CDR3, the DNA is TGTGCCAGCAGTTTCGGGGGAGGGCCGGGTTACAATGAGCAGTTCTTC.

This chain connects TRBV7-6 to TRBJ1-3; D gene unclear. CDR3 length equals 13 residues. CDR1 is SGHVS, CDR2 FNYEAQ, per germline. Trimming cost V 4 bases and J 4 bases, with 8 bases left between them. This CDR3 reads CASSSTLGNTIYF. The CDR3 DNA reads TGTGCCAGCAGCTCGACATTAGGAAACACCATATATTTT.

The chain couples TRBV28 to TRBJ1-4; 9 bases match TRBD1. J was trimmed by 8 bases and V by 3 bases; bases with no gene match: 7. The CDR3 extends over 15 amino acids. Germline V gene sequence: CDR1 MDHEN, CDR2 SYDVKM. CDR3 sequence: CASSFTGGEAEKLFF. CDR3 nucleotides: TGTGCCAGCAGTTTTACAGGGGGCGAAGCGGAAAAACTGTTTTTT.

The CDR3 region has the DNA TGTGCCAGCAGGAACCAGGGTGGAAGGTACAATGAGCAGTTCTTC. This encodes CASRNQGGRYNEQFF. V usage is TRBV6-6 and J usage is TRBJ2-1; D possibly corresponds to TRBD1 (5 bases). The CDR3 has 15 residues. Germline V lookup: CDR1 MNHNY, CDR2 SVGAGI (reference sequence). The germline V and J ends were trimmed by 6 bases and 4 bases, with 16 bases remaining between them.

The chain links TRBV5-1 to TRBJ2-7; TRBD2 matches 16 bases. The germline gives CDR1 SGHRS, CDR2 YFSETQ. V was clipped by 0 bases and J by 4 bases; unmatched bases: 7. CDR3 size: 18 residues. CDR3 bases: TGCGCCAGCAGCTTGGATGCAGGGACTAGCGGGAGGGCATACGAGCAGTACTTC. It translates to CASSLDAGTSGRAYEQYF.

The gene calls are TRBV5-4 and TRBJ1-1; D is unresolved. Trimming shortened V by 3 bases and J by 0 bases, and 12 bases separated the two germline ends. This CDR3 region has 15 residues. CDR1 is SGHNT, CDR2 YYREEE, per germline (reference sequence). The CDR3 bases are TGTGCCAGCAGCTCCGAGGTGGGTCTGAACACTGAAGCTTTCTTT. This encodes CASSSEVGLNTEAFF.

V usage is TRBV5-1 and J usage is TRBJ1-1; no clear D gene. Germline values: CDR1 SGHRS, CDR2 YFSETQ. Trimming cost V 0 bases and J 0 bases, with 12 bases left between them. The CDR3 loop spans 16 amino acids. The CDR3 sequence: CASSLGVQALNTEAFF. The DNA of the CDR3 is TGCGCCAGCAGCTTGGGGGTCCAGGCATTGAACACTGAAGCTTTCTTT.

The V call is TRBV4-1, the J call TRBJ2-3, with 9 positions matching TRBD2. CDR1 is MGHRA and CDR2 is YSYEKL in the germline V gene. The CDR3 is 15 amino acids. The J segment lost 4 bases and the V segment lost 1 base, leaving 3 bases of the junction unmatched. CDR3 DNA sequence: TGCGCCAGCAGCCAAGGGGGACTAGCCCCAGATACGCAGTATTTT. This encodes CASSQGGLAPDTQYF.

This rearrangement joins TRBV5-1 to TRBJ2-5; a weak D match, TRBD2 (5 bases). Looked up from germline, CDR1 is SGHRS and CDR2 is YFSETQ. The V gene lost 4 bases and the J gene lost 5 bases, with 18 bases spanning the gap. The CDR3 contains 15 residues. Here the CDR3 reads CASSTSSGGGETQYF. CDR3 nucleotides: TGCGCCAGCAGCACCAGCAGCGGAGGTGGGGAGACCCAGTACTTC.

This sequence joins TRBV7-9 and TRBJ2-5; 9 bases line up with TRBD2. Germline V gene sequence: CDR1 SEHNR, CDR2 FQNEAQ (reference sequence). V gave up 5 bases and J gave up 1 base; unmatched junction bases: 14. The CDR3 spans 18 residues. CDR3 nucleotides: TGTGCCAGCAGCCTACAACCCCGGAGTAGCGGGAGCCAAGAGACCCAGTACTTC. It encodes CASSLQPRSSGSQETQYF.

This clone counts as medium-sized (0.01 to 0.1%) by frequency. This chain links TRBV6-6 with TRBJ2-7; D is possibly TRBD1 (5 bases). Germline values: CDR1 MNHNY, CDR2 SVGAGI (reference sequence). The CDR3 runs to 11 residues. Trimming cost V 5 bases and J 4 bases, with 6 bases left between them. DNA for the CDR3: TGTGCCAGCAGTGACAGTTACGAGCAGTACTTC. Translating gives CASSDSYEQYF.

The chain joins TRBV10-3 to TRBJ2-3, with 7 bases aligning to TRBD1. CDR1 and CDR2 (germline): ENHRY, SYGVKD. The CDR3 consists of 15 residues. V trimming: 2 bases; J trimming: 2 bases; junction bases outside the gene matches: 4. CDR3 in amino acids: CAISEGRGSTDTQYF. DNA of the CDR3: TGTGCCATCAGTGAGGGCAGGGGGTCCACAGATACGCAGTATTTT.